This passage covers 4 T cell receptor beta chains from one sample sequenced in a study of response to subunit inactivated influenza vaccine. One entry per CDR3 protein, called by TCRdb with MiXCR from the RT-PCR reads. Among 500,000 to 600,000 distinct CDR3 sequences listed, around 15% were seen once. Sequencing used PBMCs from blood, obtained 11 to 12 days after vaccination. These receptors were obtained from a middle-aged man who received an inactivated influenza vaccine.

The sample holds many counts of this clonotype. The CDR3 sequence: CASSPTQMDTDTQYF. The DNA for the CDR3 is TGTGCCAGCAGCCCGACGCAGATGGATACAGATACGCAGTATTTT. The V call is TRBV7-9, the J call TRBJ2-3; D is undetermined. Trimming removed 5 bases from V and 3 bases from J, with 15 bases in between. The germline V gene has CDR1 SEHNR and CDR2 FQNEAQ (reference sequence). The CDR3 has 15 residues.

J is TRBJ2-3 and V is TRBV6-5; no definite D call. V shed 0 bases and J shed 0 bases, with 7 bases lying between them. This CDR3 comprises 15 residues. Per the germline V gene, CDR1 is MNHEY and CDR2 is SVGAGI. The CDR3 DNA reads TGTGCCAGCAGTTACTCGACTCCTAGCACAGATACGCAGTATTTT. This encodes CASSYSTPSTDTQYF.

The chain is built from TRBV18 and TRBJ2-5; D perhaps matches TRBD2 (6 bases). CDR1 is KGHSH, CDR2 LQKENI, per germline. The CDR3 totals 14 residues. V was trimmed by 0 bases and J by 5 bases, leaving 10 bases between them. The DNA for the CDR3 is TGTGCCAGCTCACCACCCAAGGAGGGGGAGACCCAGTACTTC. This gives the protein CASSPPKEGETQYF.

This chain joins TRBV6-1 and TRBJ2-3; possible D gene TRBD2, 6 bases. The CDR3 has 16 residues. CDR1 is MNHNS, CDR2 SASEGT, per germline. With 7 bases removed from V and 3 bases from J, the gap between germline ends came to 20 bases. The CDR3 DNA reads as TGTGCCAGCACCGCGCTCACGGAGGGCCAAACAGATACGCAGTATTTT. Its translation is CASTALTEGQTDTQYF.